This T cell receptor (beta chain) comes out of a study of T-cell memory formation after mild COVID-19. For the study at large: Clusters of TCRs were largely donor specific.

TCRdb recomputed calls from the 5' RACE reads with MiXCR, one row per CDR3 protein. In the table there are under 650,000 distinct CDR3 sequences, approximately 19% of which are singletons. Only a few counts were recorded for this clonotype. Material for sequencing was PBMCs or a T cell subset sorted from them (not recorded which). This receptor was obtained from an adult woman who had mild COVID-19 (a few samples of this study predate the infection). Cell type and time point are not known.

The CDR3, as DNA: TGTGCCAGCGCATTGGGACTAGCGGGAACGAGCGAGCAGTTCTTC. Residues: CASALGLAGTSEQFF. V usage is TRBV7-3 and J usage is TRBJ2-1; 13 nucleotides line up with TRBD2. Germline trimming cut 8 bases from V and 10 bases from J; bases unmatched to any gene: 11. The CDR3 has 15 residues. Germline lookup yields CDR1 SGHTA and CDR2 FQGTGA.